These 17 T cell receptor beta chains were sequenced from one sample in a study of T cells in Graves' hyperthyroidism and ophthalmopathy. RNA transcripts yielded amplified TCR beta CDR3 regions. During a first-round RT-PCR of the TCR CDR3, the HTBI primer set was used. Each CDR3 protein is one row after TCRdb ran MiXCR on the multiplex PCR reads. The sample records about 590,000 distinct CDR3 sequences, about 14% being singletons. Sequencing was performed on blood. These receptors all stem from a woman aged 18-29 years with Graves' ophthalmopathy.

This clonotype was seen only a few times. The chain has TRBV7-3 and TRBJ2-2; D unresolved. V dropped 4 bases and J dropped 0 bases, with 12 bases sitting between them. The CDR3 runs to 16 residues. Germline CDR1 SGHTA, CDR2 FQGTGA. In nucleotides, the CDR3 is TGTGCCAGCAGCTCCTGGGGAAGGGCGAACACCGGGGAGCTGTTTTTT. Translation: CASSSWGRANTGELFF. Drawing the rest from reference TRBV7-3 and TRBJ2-2, the complete variable domain is GAGVSQTPSNKVTEKGKYVELRCDPISGHTALYWYRQSLGQGPEFLIYFQGTGAADDSGLPNDRFFAVRPEGSVSTLKIQRTERGDSAVYLCASSSWGRANTGELFFGEGSRLTVL.

This clonotype has only a few counts. The chain is built from TRBV6-4 and TRBJ2-7, with 8 nucleotides matching TRBD2. Looked up from germline, CDR1 is MRHNA and CDR2 is SNTAGT. This CDR3 has 15 amino acids. J gave up 2 bases and V 9 bases, and 12 bases lay outside the gene matches. CDR3 sequence reads: CARILSGSRPYEQYF. The CDR3 DNA follows: TGTGCCAGGATTCTCAGCGGGAGCCGTCCCTACGAGCAGTACTTC.

This clonotype was observed a few times. The rearrangement uses TRBV20-1 and TRBJ2-1, with D unresolved. The germline V and J ends were trimmed by 4 bases and 6 bases, with 16 bases remaining between them. CDR3 length: 14 residues. Germline values: CDR1 DFQATT, CDR2 SNEGSKA (reference sequence). For the CDR3, the DNA is TGCAGTGCTACGGATAGGGCAGCCCCCAATGAGCAGTTCTTC. Its translation is CSATDRAAPNEQFF.

V and J are TRBV7-2 and TRBJ2-3; TRBD2 matches at 12 bases. V was pared by 0 bases and J by 6 bases, with 10 bases of the junction left unmatched. This CDR3 is 18 amino acids long. Germline lookup yields CDR1 SGHTA and CDR2 FQGNSA. The CDR3 spells CASSLALGLAGGPDTQYF. Written as DNA, the CDR3 is TGTGCCAGCAGCTTAGCGCTAGGGCTAGCGGGAGGGCCGGATACGCAGTATTTT.

This clonotype appeared many times. The chain links TRBV27 to TRBJ1-2; D is unresolved. The V end was cut by 3 bases, the J end by 2 bases, with 7 bases between. The V gene's germline CDR1 is MNHEY and CDR2 SMNVEV (reference sequence). This CDR3 has 13 residues. CDR3 nucleotides: TGTGCCAGCAGTTTTACCCCCAACTATGGCTACACCTTC. It specifies CASSFTPNYGYTF.

In this sample, this clonotype turned up many times. The chain combines TRBV7-9 with TRBJ1-1; TRBD1 agrees at 7 bases. CDR1 SEHNR and CDR2 FQNEAQ come from the germline V gene (reference sequence). The junction had 11 bases not matched to a gene; V was cut back by 5 bases and J by 2 bases. The CDR3 covers 16 residues. The CDR3 here is CASSPWGGTANTEAFF. CDR3 DNA: TGTGCCAGCAGCCCCTGGGGGGGGACAGCTAACACTGAAGCTTTCTTT.

The table lists this clonotype with many counts. The gene calls are TRBV3-1 and TRBJ2-3; D is unresolved. The germline CDR1 and CDR2 sequences are LGHDT and YNNKEL (reference sequence). The CDR3 has 16 residues. The V and J ends lost 1 base and 0 bases respectively, with 11 bases between them. This chain's CDR3 is CASSQGLVGSTDTQYF. The CDR3 DNA reads as TGTGCCAGCAGCCAAGGTCTCGTCGGTAGCACAGATACGCAGTATTTT.

The V gene is TRBV5-1, the J gene TRBJ2-1; TRBD2 agrees at 13 bases. The CDR3 consists of 17 residues. The J segment lost 0 bases and the V segment lost 1 base, leaving 1 base of the junction unmatched. Germline V CDR1 and CDR2: SGHRS, YFSETQ. The CDR3 DNA sequence: TGCGCCAGCAGCTTGAGACTAGCGGGAGGCTCCTACAATGAGCAGTTCTTC. Translated, it gives CASSLRLAGGSYNEQFF.

This CDR3 is CASSQETGSNTGELFF. As DNA, the CDR3 is TGCGCCAGCAGCCAAGAAACAGGATCGAACACCGGGGAGCTGTTTTTT. The chain joins TRBV4-3 to TRBJ2-2, with a weak D call TRBD1 (5 bases). The CDR3 loop spans 16 amino acids. V shed 0 bases and J shed 0 bases, with 8 bases lying between them. From germline, CDR1 is LGHNA and CDR2 YSLEER.

This clonotype was counted at least ten times. V gene TRBV6-1 combines with J gene TRBJ1-1, with D hard to call. CDR3 length: 14 amino acids. Trimming cost V 5 bases and J 3 bases, with 13 bases left between them. Germline lookup yields CDR1 MNHNS and CDR2 SASEGT. DNA of the CDR3: TGTGCCAGCAGTAGACTAATGGGAGACACTGAAGCTTTCTTT. Amino acid sequence: CASSRLMGDTEAFF.

This clonotype was recorded a few times. The chain is built from TRBV7-3 and TRBJ2-5; D call uncertain. V was cut by 6 bases and J by 4 bases, with 18 bases left in between. This CDR3 has 15 residues. The germline CDR1 and CDR2 sequences are SGHTA and FQGTGA. Here the CDR3 DNA reads TGTGCCAGCAGTAAAGGTGGCCCGGCGTCAGAGACCCAGTACTTC. It translates to CASSKGGPASETQYF.

This clonotype showed up many times. J is TRBJ1-5 and V is TRBV2; D unresolved. CDR3 length: 18 amino acids. The V gene's germline CDR1 is SNHLY and CDR2 FYNNEI. Trimming left V 10 bases short and J 2 bases short, with 27 bases between. The DNA for the CDR3 is TGTGCCACCACAACGTCGGGTGGGCCCCATCTGGGCAATCAGCCCCAGCATTTT. Amino acid sequence: CATTTSGGPHLGNQPQHF.

This clonotype was counted at least ten times. This CDR3 reads CASSLSGFRPQHF. The CDR3 bases are TGTGCCAGCAGTTTATCGGGTTTTCGGCCCCAGCATTTT. This chain joins TRBV28 and TRBJ1-5, with no clear D. V shed 1 base and J shed 9 bases, with 10 bases lying between them. CDR3 length equals 13 residues. The germline gives CDR1 MDHEN, CDR2 SYDVKM.

V usage is TRBV5-1 and J usage is TRBJ2-5, with 8 bases fitting TRBD2. J gave up 2 bases and V 2 bases, and 8 bases lay outside the gene matches. The CDR3 is 16 residues long. Germline lookup yields CDR1 SGHRS and CDR2 YFSETQ. CDR3 DNA sequence: TGCGCCAGCAGCTTAGCCCCTAGCGGGCCTCAAGAGACCCAGTACTTC. Translated, it gives CASSLAPSGPQETQYF.

This clonotype occurred many times. This sequence joins TRBV9 and TRBJ1-2; D uncertain. Germline V gene lookup returns CDR1 SGDLS and CDR2 YYNGEE. This CDR3 has 11 amino acids. Trimming pared 3 bases from V and 2 bases from J, leaving 2 bases between. The CDR3 coding sequence is TGTGCCAGCAGCGACAACTATGGCTACACCTTC. Residues: CASSDNYGYTF.

This clonotype was counted ten times or more. This chain connects TRBV11-3 to TRBJ2-5; 10 nucleotides align to TRBD1. CDR3 length: 16 residues. CDR1 and CDR2 from the germline V gene are SGHNT and YENEEA. Trimming took 5 bases from V and 6 from J; bases not matched to a gene: 12. The CDR3 spells CASSQLRTGGKKTQYF. The CDR3 DNA follows: TGTGCCAGCAGCCAGCTGAGGACAGGGGGTAAAAAGACCCAGTACTTC. Using reference TRBV11-3 and TRBJ2-5 for the parts outside the CDR3, the full variable domain is EAGVVQSPRYKIIEKKQPVAFWCNPISGHNTLYWYLQNLGQGPELLIRYENEEAVDDSQLPKDRFSAERLKGVDSTLKIQPAELGDSAVYLCASSQLRTGGKKTQYFGPGTRLLVL.

The table lists this clonotype with many counts. The chain uses TRBV20-1 and TRBJ2-1; D call uncertain. Germline values: CDR1 DFQATT, CDR2 SNEGSKA (reference sequence). Trimming took off 3 bases at V and 0 bases at J, with 6 bases between the two ends. The CDR3 totals 13 residues. CDR3 DNA sequence: TGCAGTGCTAGTGGGGACTCCTACAATGAGCAGTTCTTC. It specifies CSASGDSYNEQFF.